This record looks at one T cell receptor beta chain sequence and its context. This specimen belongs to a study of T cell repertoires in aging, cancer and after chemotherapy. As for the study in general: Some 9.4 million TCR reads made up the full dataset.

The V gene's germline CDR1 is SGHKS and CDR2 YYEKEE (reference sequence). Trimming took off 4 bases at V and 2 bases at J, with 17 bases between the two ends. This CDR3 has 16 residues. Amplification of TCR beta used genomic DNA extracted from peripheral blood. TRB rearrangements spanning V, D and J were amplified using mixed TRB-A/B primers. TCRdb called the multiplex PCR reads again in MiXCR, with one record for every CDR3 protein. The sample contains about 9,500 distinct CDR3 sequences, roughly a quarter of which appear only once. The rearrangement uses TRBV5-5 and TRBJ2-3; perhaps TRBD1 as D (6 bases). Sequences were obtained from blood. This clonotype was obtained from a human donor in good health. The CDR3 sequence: CASSLGGSLTTDTQYF. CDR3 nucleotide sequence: TGTGCCAGCAGCCTAGGGGGTAGCCTGACCACAGATACGCAGTATTTT.